Listed below are T cell receptor beta chains from one sample, sequenced in a study of multiple sclerosis patients with progressive multifocal leukoencephalopathy. Repertoires were generated with immunoSEQ multiplex PCR, while TCRdb's copy carries only in-frame clones and drops some. Of more than 30,000 clones in the sample, roughly 87% were seen once. Sequences were derived from PBMCs, sampled from a patient treated with natalizumab. These TCRs come from a middle-aged woman with progressive multifocal leukoencephalopathy. The CDR3 runs from the conserved cysteine through the conserved F or W. The D gene is left open where the match is weak. Some rows have no size entry. The others give once, few or many, or a class for an expanded clone.

v_gene: TRBV19
j_gene: TRBJ1-5
d_gene: TRBD1
abundance: few
CDR3aa: CASGTANQPQHF
CDR3nt: TGTGCCAGTGGGACAGCGAATCAGCCCCAGCATTTT

v_gene: TRBV30
j_gene: TRBJ1-1
d_gene: TRBD1
abundance: -
CDR3aa: CAWEQGRRTEAFF
CDR3nt: TGTGCCTGGGAACAGGGGAGGAGAACTGAAGCTTTCTTT

v_gene: TRBV7-2
j_gene: TRBJ2-6
d_gene: TRBD1
abundance: -
CDR3aa: CASSRTGGSGANVLTF
CDR3nt: TGTGCCAGCAGCCGCACAGGGGGGTCCGGGGCCAACGTCCTGACTTTC

v_gene: TRBV19
j_gene: TRBJ2-2
d_gene: TRBD1
abundance: once
CDR3aa: CASSPRETGARELFF
CDR3nt: TGTGCCAGTAGTCCCCGTGAGACAGGGGCCCGGGAGCTGTTTTTT

v_gene: TRBV29-1
j_gene: TRBJ2-7
d_gene: -
abundance: -
CDR3aa: CSVEDMRNYEQYF
CDR3nt: TGCAGCGTTGAAGATATGAGAAATTACGAGCAGTACTTC

v_gene: TRBV7-8
j_gene: TRBJ1-3
d_gene: -
abundance: -
CDR3aa: CASSFRRRSGNTIYF
CDR3nt: TGTGCCAGCAGTTTTAGACGGCGCTCTGGAAACACCATATATTTT

v_gene: TRBV11-1
j_gene: TRBJ1-1
d_gene: -
abundance: -
CDR3aa: CASSHGPSTEAFF
CDR3nt: TGTGCCAGCAGCCACGGGCCTTCCACTGAAGCTTTCTTT

v_gene: TRBV28
j_gene: TRBJ1-1
d_gene: TRBD1
abundance: -
CDR3aa: CASRASTGEAFF
CDR3nt: TGTGCCAGCAGAGCCTCGACAGGGGAAGCTTTCTTT

v_gene: TRBV7-9
j_gene: TRBJ2-1
d_gene: -
abundance: -
CDR3aa: CASSFPLRGGWIDEQFF
CDR3nt: TGTGCCAGCAGCTTCCCGCTGAGAGGGGGGTGGATAGATGAGCAGTTCTTC

v_gene: TRBV19
j_gene: TRBJ1-1
d_gene: -
abundance: -
CDR3aa: CATRAGSNTEAFF
CDR3nt: TGTGCCACCAGGGCGGGATCGAACACTGAAGCTTTCTTT

v_gene: TRBV2
j_gene: TRBJ1-5
d_gene: -
abundance: -
CDR3aa: CASSDRGVGQPQHF
CDR3nt: TGTGCCAGCAGTGACAGGGGAGTAGGACAGCCCCAGCATTTT

v_gene: TRBV6-1
j_gene: TRBJ2-3
d_gene: -
abundance: -
CDR3aa: CASSFYGSTDTQYF
CDR3nt: TGTGCCAGCTCCTTCTACGGCAGCACAGATACGCAGTATTTT

v_gene: TRBV5-4
j_gene: TRBJ1-2
d_gene: -
abundance: -
CDR3aa: CASSLGNVGKKHGYTF
CDR3nt: TGTGCCAGCAGCTTGGGAAATGTGGGCAAAAAACATGGCTACACCTTC

v_gene: TRBV4-1
j_gene: TRBJ1-4
d_gene: -
abundance: -
CDR3aa: CASSRQTSTEKLFF
CDR3nt: TGCGCCAGCAGCCGGCAGACCAGTACCGAAAAACTGTTTTTT

v_gene: TRBV28
j_gene: TRBJ1-6
d_gene: -
abundance: -
CDR3aa: CASGWNTYNSPLHF
CDR3nt: TGTGCCAGCGGATGGAATACCTATAATTCACCCCTCCACTTT

v_gene: TRBV7-8
j_gene: TRBJ2-7
d_gene: -
abundance: -
CDR3aa: CASSLEDRFNLLEQYF
CDR3nt: TGTGCCAGCAGCTTAGAAGACAGGTTCAACCTACTCGAGCAGTACTTC

v_gene: TRBV29-1
j_gene: TRBJ2-7
d_gene: TRBD1
abundance: -
CDR3aa: CSGGQGRYEQYF
CDR3nt: TGCAGCGGGGGACAGGGTCGGTACGAGCAGTACTTC

v_gene: TRBV4-3
j_gene: TRBJ2-1
d_gene: -
abundance: -
CDR3aa: CASSQDPGQSEQFF
CDR3nt: TGCGCCAGCAGCCAAGATCCGGGGCAGAGCGAGCAGTTCTTC